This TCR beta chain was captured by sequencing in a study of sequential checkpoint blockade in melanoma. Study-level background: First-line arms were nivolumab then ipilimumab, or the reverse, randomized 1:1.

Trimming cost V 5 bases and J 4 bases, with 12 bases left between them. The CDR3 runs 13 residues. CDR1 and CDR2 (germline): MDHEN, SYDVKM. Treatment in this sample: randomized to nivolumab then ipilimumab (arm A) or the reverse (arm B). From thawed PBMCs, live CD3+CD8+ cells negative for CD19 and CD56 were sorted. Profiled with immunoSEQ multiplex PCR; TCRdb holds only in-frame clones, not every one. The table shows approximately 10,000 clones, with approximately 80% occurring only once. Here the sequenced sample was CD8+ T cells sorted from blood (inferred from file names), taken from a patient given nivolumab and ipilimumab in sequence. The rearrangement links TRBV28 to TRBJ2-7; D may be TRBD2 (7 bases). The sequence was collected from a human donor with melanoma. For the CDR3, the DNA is TGTGCCAGCAGTGCGGGGGCCGGATACGAGCAGTACTTC. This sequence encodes CASSAGAGYEQYF.